The source of this T cell receptor (beta chain) is a study of Ad26.COV2.S vaccination and SARS-CoV-2 variants. For the study at large: Ad26.COV2.S arm of COV1001 included the donor.

Study-level findings and limits: Relative to placebo recipients, vaccine recipients exhibited elevated spike-specific TCR breadth.

Generated by immunoSEQ multiplex PCR, the TCRdb table keeps only in-frame clones and is missing some. The table lists more than 300,000 clones, around 89% of them singletons, with about 5% in the top ten. The CDR3 consists of 16 residues. On this clone itself: Its specificity is unknown.

The treatment was: some 19 received Ad26.COV2.S at low or high dose, single or two shots; five or six received placebo; per-sample allocation not given. Sampling was performed 63 days after the first vaccine or placebo injection. This chain joins TRBV12-2 and TRBJ1-5; the D call in the table, TRBD1, was not verified against the DNA. TRBV12-2 is an annotated pseudogene. Sequenced here: peripheral blood, sampled in a trial of Ad26.COV2.S vaccine versus placebo. The origin of this receptor is a person aged 18-60 years who received the Ad26.COV2.S COVID-19 vaccine or a placebo. CDR3 in amino acids: CASRLILRGSNQPQHF. In DNA, the CDR3 is TGTGCAAGTCGCTTAATTTTAAGGGGGTCCAATCAGCCCCAGCATTTT.